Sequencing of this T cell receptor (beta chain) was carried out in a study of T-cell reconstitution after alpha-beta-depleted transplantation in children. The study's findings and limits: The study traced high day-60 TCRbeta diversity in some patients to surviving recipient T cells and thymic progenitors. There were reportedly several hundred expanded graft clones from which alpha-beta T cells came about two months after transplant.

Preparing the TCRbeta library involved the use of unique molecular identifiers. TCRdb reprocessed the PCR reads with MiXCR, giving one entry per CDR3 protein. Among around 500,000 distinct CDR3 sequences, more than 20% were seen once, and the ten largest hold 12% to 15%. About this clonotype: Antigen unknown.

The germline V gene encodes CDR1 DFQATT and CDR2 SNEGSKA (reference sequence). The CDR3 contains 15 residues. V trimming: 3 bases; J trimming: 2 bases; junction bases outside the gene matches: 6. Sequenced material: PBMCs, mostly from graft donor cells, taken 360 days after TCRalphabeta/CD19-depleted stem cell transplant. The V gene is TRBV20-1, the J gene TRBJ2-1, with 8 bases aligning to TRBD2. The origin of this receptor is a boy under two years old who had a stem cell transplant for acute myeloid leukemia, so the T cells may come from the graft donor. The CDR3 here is CSASEGLGAYNEQFF. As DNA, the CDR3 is TGCAGTGCTAGTGAGGGACTAGGGGCCTACAATGAGCAGTTCTTC.